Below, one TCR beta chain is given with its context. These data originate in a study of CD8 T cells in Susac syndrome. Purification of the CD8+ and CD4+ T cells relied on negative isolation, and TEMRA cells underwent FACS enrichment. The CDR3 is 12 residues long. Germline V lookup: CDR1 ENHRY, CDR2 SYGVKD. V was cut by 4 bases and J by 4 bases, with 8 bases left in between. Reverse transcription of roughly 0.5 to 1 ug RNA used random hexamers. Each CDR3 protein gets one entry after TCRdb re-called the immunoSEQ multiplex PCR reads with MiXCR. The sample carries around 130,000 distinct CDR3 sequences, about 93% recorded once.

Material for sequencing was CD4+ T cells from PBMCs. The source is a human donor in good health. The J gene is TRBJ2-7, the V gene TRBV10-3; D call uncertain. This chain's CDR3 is CAISVEGYEQYF. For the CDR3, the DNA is TGTGCCATCAGTGTAGAAGGTTACGAGCAGTACTTC.